One sample yielded the 8 T cell receptor beta chains listed below, sequenced in a study of blood T cell repertoires in COVID-19. Clones were sequenced by immunoSEQ multiplex PCR, and TCRdb holds only the in-frame ones, with some missing. The sample consists of more than 75,000 clones, 84% of them appearing once. Material for sequencing was peripheral blood. These receptor sequences come from a man aged 60 to 75 with acute or convalescent COVID-19.

DNA for the CDR3: TGCGCCAGCAGCTCTACAGGGGACCCCTACAATGAGCAGTTCTTC. Its translation: CASSSTGDPYNEQFF. The chain is built from TRBV5-1 and TRBJ2-1, with TRBD1 matching 7 bases. CDR1 is SGHRS, CDR2 YFSETQ, per germline. The CDR3 is 15 amino acids. The V and J ends lost 3 bases and 2 bases, in that order; junction bases with no gene match: 5. Drawing the rest from reference TRBV5-1 and TRBJ2-1, the complete variable domain is KAGVTQTPRYLIKTRGQQVTLSCSPISGHRSVSWYQQTPGQGLQFLFEYFSETQRNKGNFPGRFSGRQFSNSRSEMNVSTLELGDSALYLCASSSTGDPYNEQFFGPGTRLTVL.

This chain joins TRBV6-6 and TRBJ1-2; 11 positions agree with TRBD1. The CDR3 has 13 residues. V dropped 5 bases and J dropped 10; count of bases not matched to a gene: 6. Per germline, CDR1 MNHNY and CDR2 SVGAGI (reference sequence). The CDR3 here is CASSRRDRGFYTF. CDR3 sequence (DNA): TGTGCCAGCAGTCGCCGGGACAGGGGGTTCTACACCTTC.

The gene calls are TRBV28 and TRBJ1-1; TRBD1 matches at 8 bases. This CDR3 has 16 amino acids. Germline lookup yields CDR1 MDHEN and CDR2 SYDVKM. V gave up 6 bases and J gave up 10 bases; unmatched junction bases: 19. CDR3 DNA sequence: TGTGCCAGCAGCCAAAGACCGGGACAGGACAATGGAGGAGCTTTCTTT. Amino acids: CASSQRPGQDNGGAFF.

The chain combines TRBV4-1 with TRBJ2-5; D perhaps matches TRBD2 (8 bases). V was cut by 0 bases and J by 5 bases, with 25 bases left in between. The germline V gene encodes CDR1 MGHRA and CDR2 YSYEKL. There are 19 residues in the CDR3. CDR3 coding DNA: TGCGCCAGCAGCCAAGATAGGGGGCGCTGGGCGGGGGGCCAGGAGACCCAGTACTTC. This encodes CASSQDRGRWAGGQETQYF.

The chain uses TRBV11-3 and TRBJ1-5; no clear D. CDR1 is SGHNT, CDR2 YENEEA, per germline. V was cut by 3 bases and J by 2 bases, with 11 bases left in between. The CDR3 spans 15 residues. CDR3 sequence (DNA): TGTGCCAGCAGCTTTGACTTGCTGGGCAATCAGCCCCAGCATTTT. Residues: CASSFDLLGNQPQHF.

This chain connects TRBV7-2 to TRBJ2-5; D may be TRBD2 (6 bases). The V and J ends lost 5 bases and 4 bases respectively, with 17 bases between them. Per the germline V gene, CDR1 is SGHTA and CDR2 is FQGNSA. This CDR3 has 15 amino acids. CDR3 residues: CASSLPGLFRETQYF. CDR3 nucleotides: TGTGCCAGCAGCCTCCCCGGACTATTCCGAGAGACCCAGTACTTC.

This chain connects TRBV12-3 or TRBV12-4 to TRBJ1-2; D is ambiguous. The CDR3 loop spans 12 amino acids. The V and J ends lost 5 bases and 6 bases respectively, with 10 bases between them. CDR3 in amino acids: CASSPSEDGYTF. CDR3 DNA: TGTGCCAGCAGTCCCTCAGAAGATGGCTACACCTTC.

The V gene is TRBV18, the J gene TRBJ1-1; 8 positions match TRBD1. The J segment lost 0 bases and the V segment lost 4 bases, leaving 7 bases of the junction unmatched. This CDR3 has 16 residues. Germline V gene sequence: CDR1 KGHSH, CDR2 LQKENI. The CDR3 sequence is CASSRGLTGVNTEAFF. CDR3 in DNA: TGTGCCAGCTCACGGGGATTGACAGGGGTGAACACTGAAGCTTTCTTT.